This T cell receptor (beta chain) was captured in a study of T cell clonotyping in hematopoietic cell transplantation. Germline CDR1 reads SGHVS; CDR2 reads FNYEAQ. Trimming removed 2 bases from V and 2 bases from J, with 11 bases in between. The CDR3 spans 15 residues. The protocol was immunoSEQ multiplex PCR, while the TCRdb copy is restricted to in-frame clones and leaves out a portion. The sample holds 65,000 to 80,000 clones, almost 97% seen once. Time point denoted: recipient sample about 28 days before transplant, after cytoreduction. This TCR was sampled from a woman between 50 and 59 years old with acute myeloid leukemia. Some clones in this sample may be carry-over from other donors' samples. The sequencing used peripheral blood mononuclear cells, collected before stem cell transplant. The V and J genes are TRBV7-6 and TRBJ2-3, with a possible D match to TRBD2 (6 bases). The CDR3 DNA is TGTGCCAGCAGCTTAATAGCGGAGCTCACAGATACGCAGTATTTT. Protein product: CASSLIAELTDTQYF.